This is a list of T cell receptor beta chains from one sample in a study of patients and donors after allogeneic stem cell transplantation. TCRdb re-called the RT-PCR reads with MiXCR, one entry per CDR3 protein. The sample has about 960,000 distinct CDR3 sequences; about 20% are singletons. Sequenced sample: blood, either unsorted or a sorted T cell fraction (not recorded which). The receptors stem from a human donor who was either an allogeneic HSCT recipient or a stem cell or donor lymphocyte infusion donor (not recorded which). It is not recorded whose cells these are; they may come from a transplant donor. Each CDR3 is given with its conserved first and last residue. D genes are given only for firm matches. For some rows the clone size is stated as once, few or many, or as a class when expanded; others skip it.

cdr3_length: 17
j_call: TRBJ1-5
d_call: NA
v_call: TRBV11-2
clone_size: few
cdr3_aa: CASSLDVGSRGNQPQHF
cdr3_nt: TGTGCCAGCAGCTTAGACGTCGGATCAAGGGGCAATCAGCCCCAGCATTTT

cdr3_length: 18
j_call: TRBJ1-5
d_call: NA
v_call: TRBV4-1
clone_size: NA
cdr3_aa: CASSHRLHDSITDQPQHF
cdr3_nt: TGCGCCAGCAGCCATAGGCTCCACGACAGCATTACTGATCAGCCCCAGCATTTT

cdr3_length: 17
j_call: TRBJ2-3
d_call: TRBD2
v_call: TRBV12-3/TRBV12-4
clone_size: NA
cdr3_aa: CASSPQSASGSLDTQYF
cdr3_nt: TGTGCCAGCAGCCCTCAATCGGCTAGCGGGAGCCTCGATACGCAGTATTTT

cdr3_length: 15
j_call: TRBJ1-6
d_call: TRBD1
v_call: TRBV5-5
clone_size: few
cdr3_aa: CASSSDRGRNSPLHF
cdr3_nt: TGTGCCAGCAGTTCGGACAGGGGGCGCAATTCACCCCTCCACTTT

cdr3_length: 14
j_call: TRBJ2-3
d_call: NA
v_call: TRBV7-6
clone_size: few
cdr3_aa: CASTPVAGTDTQYF
cdr3_nt: TGTGCCAGCACCCCGGTAGCGGGCACAGATACGCAGTATTTT

cdr3_length: 13
j_call: TRBJ1-1
d_call: NA
v_call: TRBV6-1
clone_size: NA
cdr3_aa: CASSDRGRLEAFF
cdr3_nt: TGTGCCAGCAGCGATCGGGGACGCTTAGAAGCTTTCTTT

cdr3_length: 13
j_call: TRBJ1-1
d_call: NA
v_call: TRBV7-6
clone_size: few
cdr3_aa: CASSQPPDIAAFF
cdr3_nt: TGTGCCAGCAGCCAACCTCCGGACATTGCCGCTTTCTTT

cdr3_length: 14
j_call: TRBJ1-2
d_call: NA
v_call: TRBV5-1
clone_size: NA
cdr3_aa: CASTKDSSGYGYTF
cdr3_nt: TGCGCCAGCACCAAGGACAGCAGCGGCTATGGCTACACCTTC

cdr3_length: 14
j_call: TRBJ2-3
d_call: NA
v_call: TRBV12-3/TRBV12-4
clone_size: few
cdr3_aa: CASSLRRDTDTQYF
cdr3_nt: TGTGCCAGCAGTTTAAGGCGAGACACAGATACGCAGTATTTT

cdr3_length: 15
j_call: TRBJ2-3
d_call: NA
v_call: TRBV5-1
clone_size: many
cdr3_aa: CASSLGGTKTDTQYF
cdr3_nt: TGCGCCAGCAGCTTAGGCGGGACGAAGACAGATACGCAGTATTTT

cdr3_length: 16
j_call: TRBJ2-5
d_call: TRBD2
v_call: TRBV20-1
clone_size: NA
cdr3_aa: CSASRWLAGRQETQYF
cdr3_nt: TGCAGTGCTAGTCGGTGGCTAGCGGGGAGACAAGAGACCCAGTACTTC

cdr3_length: 17
j_call: TRBJ2-6
d_call: NA
v_call: TRBV5-1
clone_size: NA
cdr3_aa: CASSLKGQSSGANVLTF
cdr3_nt: TGCGCCAGCAGCTTGAAGGGACAAAGCTCTGGGGCCAACGTCCTGACTTTC

cdr3_length: 17
j_call: TRBJ2-1
d_call: NA
v_call: TRBV7-2
clone_size: few
cdr3_aa: CASSEYYGPGRDNEQFF
cdr3_nt: TGTGCCAGCAGCGAATATTATGGCCCGGGCAGGGACAATGAGCAGTTCTTC

cdr3_length: 13
j_call: TRBJ2-3
d_call: NA
v_call: TRBV7-7
clone_size: many
cdr3_aa: CASSPVVGDTQYF
cdr3_nt: TGTGCCAGCAGCCCGGTGGTGGGAGATACGCAGTATTTT

cdr3_length: 14
j_call: TRBJ1-6
d_call: TRBD1
v_call: TRBV20-1
clone_size: few
cdr3_aa: CSADDRARNSPLHF
cdr3_nt: TGCAGTGCCGACGACAGGGCTCGTAATTCACCCCTCCACTTT

cdr3_length: 15
j_call: TRBJ2-5
d_call: TRBD2
v_call: TRBV7-8
clone_size: many
cdr3_aa: CASSVPLATQETQYF
cdr3_nt: TGTGCCAGCAGCGTCCCACTAGCGACACAAGAGACCCAGTACTTC

cdr3_length: 16
j_call: TRBJ1-4
d_call: TRBD1
v_call: TRBV4-1
clone_size: NA
cdr3_aa: CASSQPDRELHEKLFF
cdr3_nt: TGCGCCAGCAGCCAACCCGACAGGGAGTTGCATGAAAAACTGTTTTTT

cdr3_length: 14
j_call: TRBJ2-7
d_call: TRBD2
v_call: TRBV6-1
clone_size: few
cdr3_aa: CASTRTSEAYEQYF
cdr3_nt: TGTGCCAGCACAAGGACTAGCGAGGCCTACGAGCAGTACTTC

cdr3_length: 15
j_call: TRBJ1-2
d_call: NA
v_call: TRBV7-2
clone_size: few
cdr3_aa: CASSLRLRNNYGYTF
cdr3_nt: TGTGCCAGCAGCTTAAGGTTACGGAATAACTATGGCTACACCTTC

cdr3_length: 14
j_call: TRBJ2-7
d_call: TRBD1
v_call: TRBV9
clone_size: few
cdr3_aa: CASNVGQGAYEQYF
cdr3_nt: TGTGCCAGCAACGTGGGACAGGGAGCCTACGAGCAGTACTTC

cdr3_length: 16
j_call: TRBJ2-2
d_call: TRBD2
v_call: TRBV20-1
clone_size: NA
cdr3_aa: CSARDLVAGRAGELFF
cdr3_nt: TGCAGTGCTAGAGATCTTGTAGCGGGAAGGGCCGGGGAGCTGTTTTTT

cdr3_length: 15
j_call: TRBJ2-2
d_call: TRBD1
v_call: TRBV12-3/TRBV12-4
clone_size: many
cdr3_aa: CASRAGTGTRGELFF
cdr3_nt: TGTGCCAGCAGGGCCGGGACAGGGACGCGTGGGGAGCTGTTTTTT

cdr3_length: 12
j_call: TRBJ2-1
d_call: NA
v_call: TRBV20-1
clone_size: NA
cdr3_aa: CSASVVGNEQFF
cdr3_nt: TGCAGTGCTAGCGTTGTAGGGAATGAGCAGTTCTTC

cdr3_length: 11
j_call: TRBJ1-1
d_call: NA
v_call: TRBV20-1
clone_size: NA
cdr3_aa: CSASPGAGSFF
cdr3_nt: TGCAGTGCTAGCCCGGGGGCAGGGTCTTTTTTT

cdr3_length: 14
j_call: TRBJ2-7
d_call: TRBD1
v_call: TRBV5-1
clone_size: NA
cdr3_aa: CASSAGQGKWEQYF
cdr3_nt: TGCGCCAGCAGCGCTGGACAGGGGAAGTGGGAGCAGTACTTC

cdr3_length: 18
j_call: TRBJ2-3
d_call: TRBD2
v_call: TRBV19
clone_size: few
cdr3_aa: CATSRTSGTRTSTDTQYF
cdr3_nt: TGTGCCACCTCTCGGACTAGCGGAACCCGAACTAGCACAGATACGCAGTATTTT

cdr3_length: 15
j_call: TRBJ2-7
d_call: TRBD1
v_call: TRBV4-3
clone_size: NA
cdr3_aa: CASSQSSTGAYEQYF
cdr3_nt: TGCGCCAGCAGCCAAAGTTCCACAGGGGCCTACGAGCAGTACTTC

cdr3_length: 15
j_call: TRBJ2-7
d_call: NA
v_call: TRBV27
clone_size: NA
cdr3_aa: CASSLDRVAPYEQYF
cdr3_nt: TGTGCCAGCAGTTTAGATAGGGTCGCCCCCTACGAGCAGTACTTC

cdr3_length: 17
j_call: TRBJ2-2
d_call: NA
v_call: TRBV5-1
clone_size: few
cdr3_aa: CASSTIQGLVLPGELFF
cdr3_nt: TGCGCCAGCAGCACAATACAGGGCCTTGTATTGCCCGGGGAGCTGTTTTTT

cdr3_length: 15
j_call: TRBJ2-1
d_call: NA
v_call: TRBV7-9
clone_size: NA
cdr3_aa: CASSPRGAAYNEQFF
cdr3_nt: TGTGCCAGCAGCCCCCGTGGGGCCGCTTACAATGAGCAGTTCTTC

cdr3_length: 13
j_call: TRBJ2-2
d_call: NA
v_call: TRBV5-1
clone_size: NA
cdr3_aa: CASSARPAGELFF
cdr3_nt: TGCGCCAGCAGCGCCCGGCCGGCCGGGGAGCTGTTTTTT

cdr3_length: 12
j_call: TRBJ2-7
d_call: NA
v_call: TRBV12-3/TRBV12-4
clone_size: few
cdr3_aa: CASSSGVGEQYF
cdr3_nt: TGTGCCAGCAGTTCGGGAGTTGGTGAGCAGTACTTC

cdr3_length: 15
j_call: TRBJ2-7
d_call: NA
v_call: TRBV5-1
clone_size: NA
cdr3_aa: CASSPGGTLPYEQYF
cdr3_nt: TGCGCCAGCAGCCCGGGTGGGACACTTCCCTACGAGCAGTACTTC

cdr3_length: 11
j_call: TRBJ1-5
d_call: TRBD1
v_call: TRBV6-2/TRBV6-3
clone_size: many
cdr3_aa: CASSNRGTQHF
cdr3_nt: TGTGCCAGCAGTAACAGGGGTACCCAGCATTTT

cdr3_length: 14
j_call: TRBJ1-4
d_call: NA
v_call: TRBV5-1
clone_size: NA
cdr3_aa: CASRLLGEGEKLFF
cdr3_nt: TGCGCCAGCAGGCTGCTGGGGGAGGGTGAAAAACTGTTTTTT

cdr3_length: 14
j_call: TRBJ2-6
d_call: TRBD1
v_call: TRBV6-1
clone_size: NA
cdr3_aa: CASRDRAGANVLTF
cdr3_nt: TGTGCCAGCCGAGACAGGGCTGGGGCCAACGTCCTGACTTTC

cdr3_length: 16
j_call: TRBJ2-1
d_call: TRBD2
v_call: TRBV24-1
clone_size: NA
cdr3_aa: CATSDPPSGMMRGQFF
cdr3_nt: TGTGCCACCAGTGATCCCCCCAGCGGGATGATGAGAGGGCAGTTCTTC

cdr3_length: 14
j_call: TRBJ1-1
d_call: TRBD1
v_call: TRBV12-3/TRBV12-4
clone_size: few
cdr3_aa: CASRQDRGGTEAFF
cdr3_nt: TGTGCCAGCAGGCAGGACAGGGGGGGGACTGAAGCTTTCTTT

cdr3_length: 16
j_call: TRBJ2-5
d_call: NA
v_call: TRBV6-1
clone_size: NA
cdr3_aa: CASSEGSAGYQETQYF
cdr3_nt: TGTGCCAGCAGTGAAGGGAGCGCGGGGTACCAAGAGACCCAGTACTTC

cdr3_length: 14
j_call: TRBJ1-1
d_call: NA
v_call: TRBV6-5
clone_size: NA
cdr3_aa: CASSYREVNTEAFF
cdr3_nt: TGTGCCAGCAGTTACAGGGAAGTCAACACTGAAGCTTTCTTT

cdr3_length: 14
j_call: TRBJ2-7
d_call: NA
v_call: TRBV12-3/TRBV12-4
clone_size: few
cdr3_aa: CASSGGTYSYEQYF
cdr3_nt: TGTGCCAGCAGTGGCGGGACATACTCCTACGAGCAGTACTTC

cdr3_length: 14
j_call: TRBJ2-1
d_call: NA
v_call: TRBV3-1
clone_size: NA
cdr3_aa: CASKGGVWYNEQFF
cdr3_nt: TGTGCCAGCAAGGGTGGGGTATGGTACAATGAGCAGTTCTTC

cdr3_length: 15
j_call: TRBJ1-1
d_call: NA
v_call: TRBV20-1
clone_size: few
cdr3_aa: CSAYQHGRGDAEAFF
cdr3_nt: TGCAGTGCTTATCAACACGGCAGGGGAGATGCTGAAGCTTTCTTT

cdr3_length: 15
j_call: TRBJ2-3
d_call: TRBD1
v_call: TRBV20-1
clone_size: few
cdr3_aa: CSARSGGLGADTQYF
cdr3_nt: TGCAGTGCTAGGTCAGGGGGCCTCGGGGCAGATACGCAGTATTTT

cdr3_length: 16
j_call: TRBJ2-5
d_call: NA
v_call: TRBV6-5
clone_size: NA
cdr3_aa: CASSYVGLGVQETQYF
cdr3_nt: TGTGCCAGCAGTTATGTAGGCCTGGGGGTCCAAGAGACCCAGTACTTC

cdr3_length: 14
j_call: TRBJ1-6
d_call: NA
v_call: TRBV20-1
clone_size: NA
cdr3_aa: CSARDRVYNSPLHF
cdr3_nt: TGCAGTGCTAGAGACAGGGTCTATAATTCACCCCTCCACTTT

cdr3_length: 16
j_call: TRBJ2-3
d_call: TRBD2
v_call: TRBV7-3
clone_size: NA
cdr3_aa: CASSLSGRVGTDTQYF
cdr3_nt: TGTGCCAGCAGCTTAAGCGGGAGGGTGGGCACAGATACGCAGTATTTT

cdr3_length: 12
j_call: TRBJ2-1
d_call: NA
v_call: TRBV12-3/TRBV12-4
clone_size: many
cdr3_aa: CASSFEGGEQFF
cdr3_nt: TGTGCCAGCAGTTTCGAGGGGGGTGAGCAGTTCTTC

cdr3_length: 16
j_call: TRBJ1-1
d_call: NA
v_call: TRBV14
clone_size: NA
cdr3_aa: CASSQDRRVLNTEAFF
cdr3_nt: TGTGCCAGCAGCCAAGATAGGAGGGTGCTGAACACTGAAGCTTTCTTT

cdr3_length: 15
j_call: TRBJ2-3
d_call: NA
v_call: TRBV6-1
clone_size: NA
cdr3_aa: CASSPQDPSTDTQYF
cdr3_nt: TGTGCCAGCAGCCCACAGGACCCTAGCACAGATACGCAGTATTTT